This T cell receptor beta chain was found in a study of regulatory T cells. The primer mix had 52 TRBV and 13 TRBJ primers. Here immunoSEQ multiplex PCR was the method, and the copy in TCRdb shows in-frame clones only, minus some. Seen here are roughly 15,000 clones, 84% observed once, and the top ten hold roughly 7.3%. Findings of the study overall: In CD3G-deficient patients, conventional CD4+ T cells were enriched for hydrophobic CDR3 residues at positions 6 and 7.

Sorting split CD4+ cells into CD25-high CD127-low Tregs and CD25-low CD127-high conventional T cells. Per the germline V gene, CDR1 is LNHDA and CDR2 is SQIVND (reference sequence). CDR3 length: 13 amino acids. The germline V and J ends were trimmed by 4 bases and 2 bases, with 6 bases remaining between them. In regard to this clone: Its antigen remains unidentified.

The material sequenced was conventional CD4+ T cells sorted from blood. The sequence was obtained from a person in their thirties with CD3G deficiency. The chain has TRBV19 and TRBJ1-5; no firm D call. Here the CDR3 DNA reads TGTGCCAGTAGTAGTATTCGCAATCAGCCCCAGCATTTT. Residues: CASSSIRNQPQHF. Complete variable domain (other parts from reference TRBV19 and TRBJ1-5): DGGITQSPKYLFRKEGQNVTLSCEQNLNHDAMYWYRQDPGQGLRLIYYSQIVNDFQKGDIAEGYSVSREKKESFPLTVTSAQKNPTAFYLCASSSIRNQPQHFGDGTRLSIL.